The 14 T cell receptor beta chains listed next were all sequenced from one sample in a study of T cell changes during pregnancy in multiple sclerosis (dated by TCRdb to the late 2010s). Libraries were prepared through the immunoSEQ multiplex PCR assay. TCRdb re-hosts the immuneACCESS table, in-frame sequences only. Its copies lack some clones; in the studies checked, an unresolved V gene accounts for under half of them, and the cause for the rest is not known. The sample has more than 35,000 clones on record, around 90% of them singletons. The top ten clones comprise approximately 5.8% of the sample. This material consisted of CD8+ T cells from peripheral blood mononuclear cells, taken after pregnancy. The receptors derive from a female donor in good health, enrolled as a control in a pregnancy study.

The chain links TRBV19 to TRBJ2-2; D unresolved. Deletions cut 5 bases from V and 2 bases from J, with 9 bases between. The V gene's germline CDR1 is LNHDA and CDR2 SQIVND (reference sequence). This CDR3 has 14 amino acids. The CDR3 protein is CASSYGLNTGELFF. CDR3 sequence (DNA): TGTGCCAGTAGTTATGGCCTTAACACCGGGGAGCTGTTTTTT.

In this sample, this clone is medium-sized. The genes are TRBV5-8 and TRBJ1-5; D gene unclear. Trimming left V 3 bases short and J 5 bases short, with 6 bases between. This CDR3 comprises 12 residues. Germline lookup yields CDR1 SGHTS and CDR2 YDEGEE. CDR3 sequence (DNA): TGTGCCAGCAGCTCGGACTATCAGCCCCAGCATTTT. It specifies CASSSDYQPQHF. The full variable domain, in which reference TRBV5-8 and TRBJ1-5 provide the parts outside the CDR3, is EAGVTQSPTHLIKTRGQQATLRCSPISGHTSVYWYQQALGLGLQFLLWYDEGEERNRGNFPPRFSGRQFPNYSSELNVNALELEDSALYLCASSSDYQPQHFGDGTRLSIL.

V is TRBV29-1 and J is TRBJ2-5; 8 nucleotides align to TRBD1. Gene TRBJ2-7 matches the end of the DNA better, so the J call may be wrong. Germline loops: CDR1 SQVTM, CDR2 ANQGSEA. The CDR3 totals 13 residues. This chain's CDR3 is CSVVSGQGYEQYF. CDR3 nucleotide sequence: TGCAGCGTTGTATCAGGACAGGGCTACGAGCAGTACTTC.

CDR3 residues: CAVSLAEDRGLEYYGYTF. The CDR3 coding sequence is TGTGCCGTCTCACTGGCGGAGGACAGGGGATTGGAGTACTATGGCTACACCTTC. The J gene is TRBJ1-2, the V gene TRBV7-6; 9 bases fit TRBD1. CDR1 and CDR2 (germline): SGHVS, FNYEAQ. Trimming cost V 11 bases and J 3 bases; bases outside gene matches: 22. This CDR3 has 18 residues.

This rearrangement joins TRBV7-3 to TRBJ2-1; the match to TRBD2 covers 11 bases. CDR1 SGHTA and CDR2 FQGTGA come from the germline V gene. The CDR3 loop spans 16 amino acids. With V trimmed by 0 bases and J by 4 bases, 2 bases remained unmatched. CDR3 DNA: TGTGCCAGCAGCTTAACGGCTAGCGGGGGGTACAATGAGCAGTTCTTC. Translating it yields CASSLTASGGYNEQFF.

CDR3: CASSVGQGGSYNSPLHF. For the CDR3, the DNA is TGTGCCAGCAGTGTCGGGCAGGGTGGCTCCTATAATTCACCCCTCCACTTT. V and J are TRBV6-1 and TRBJ1-6; tentative D call: TRBD1 (5 bases). The length of the CDR3 is 17 residues. V dropped 4 bases and J dropped 0 bases, with 13 bases sitting between them. CDR1 is MNHNS, CDR2 SASEGT, per germline.

The CDR3 DNA is TGTGCCAGCAGCTCGACAGGGGCCGATGAGCAGTTCTTC. The encoded protein is CASSSTGADEQFF. The chain recombines TRBV7-3 with TRBJ2-1, with TRBD1 matching 8 bases. Germline CDR1 is SGHTA and CDR2 is FQGTGA. The CDR3 has 13 amino acids. V trimming: 4 bases; J trimming: 8 bases; junction bases outside the gene matches: 4.

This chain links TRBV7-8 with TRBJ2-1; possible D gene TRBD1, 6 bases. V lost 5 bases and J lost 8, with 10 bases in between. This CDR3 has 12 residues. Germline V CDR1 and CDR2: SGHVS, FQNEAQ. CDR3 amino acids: CASSPEGDEQFF. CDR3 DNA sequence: TGTGCCAGCAGCCCCGAGGGGGATGAGCAGTTCTTC. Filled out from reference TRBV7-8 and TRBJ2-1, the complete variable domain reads GAGVSQSPRYKVAKRGQDVALRCDPISGHVSLFWYQQALGQGPEFLTYFQNEAQLDKSGLPSDRFFAERPEGSVSTLKIQRTQQEDSAVYLCASSPEGDEQFFGPGTRLTVL.

The DNA for the CDR3 is TGTGCCAGTAGTATTAGGGACACAGCCTACGAGCAGTACTTC. Encoded protein: CASSIRDTAYEQYF. The genes are TRBV19 and TRBJ2-7; TRBD1 is a possible D gene (6 bases). The CDR3 is made up of 14 amino acids. Germline CDR1 and CDR2: LNHDA and SQIVND (reference sequence). The ends were cut back, 3 bases at V and 2 bases at J, with 11 bases in the middle.

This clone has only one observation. The CDR3 nucleotides are TGTGCCAGTAGTCTGGGGACATTTTCCACAGATACGCAGTATTTT. Its translation: CASSLGTFSTDTQYF. V is TRBV19 and J is TRBJ2-3; D is perhaps TRBD1 (6 bases). V dropped 5 bases and J dropped 2 bases, with 14 bases sitting between them. This CDR3 comprises 15 residues. Germline CDR1 is LNHDA and CDR2 is SQIVND (reference sequence).

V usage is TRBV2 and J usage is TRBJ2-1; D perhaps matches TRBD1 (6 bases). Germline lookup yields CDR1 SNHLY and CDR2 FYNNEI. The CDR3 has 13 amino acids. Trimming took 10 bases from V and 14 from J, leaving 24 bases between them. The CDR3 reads CAIKGYGGLRKFF. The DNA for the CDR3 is TGTGCCATCAAAGGGTATGGGGGCTTGAGAAAGTTCTTC.

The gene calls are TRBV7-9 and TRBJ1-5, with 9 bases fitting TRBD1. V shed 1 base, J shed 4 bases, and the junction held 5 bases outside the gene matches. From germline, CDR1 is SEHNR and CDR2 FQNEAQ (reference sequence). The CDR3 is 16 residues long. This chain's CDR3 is CASSLVGQGRNQPQHF. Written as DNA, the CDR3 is TGTGCCAGCAGCTTAGTAGGACAGGGGCGAAATCAGCCCCAGCATTTT.

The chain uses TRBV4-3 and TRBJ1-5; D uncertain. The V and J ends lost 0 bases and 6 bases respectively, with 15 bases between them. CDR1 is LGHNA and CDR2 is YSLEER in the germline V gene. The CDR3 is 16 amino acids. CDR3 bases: TGCGCCAGCAGCCAAGAATTTCCAGGCGCGAGTCAGCCCCAGCATTTT. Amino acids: CASSQEFPGASQPQHF.

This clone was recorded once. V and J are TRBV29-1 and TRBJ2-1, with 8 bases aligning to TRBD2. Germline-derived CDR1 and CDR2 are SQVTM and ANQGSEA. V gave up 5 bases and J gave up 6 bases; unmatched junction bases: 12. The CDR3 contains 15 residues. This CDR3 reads CSVPVWRGDLNEQFF. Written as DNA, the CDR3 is TGCAGCGTTCCCGTTTGGCGGGGGGACCTCAATGAGCAGTTCTTC.